This T cell receptor (beta chain) was identified in a study of Ad26.COV2.S vaccination and SARS-CoV-2 variants. The table came from immunoSEQ multiplex PCR; TCRdb's copy has only in-frame clones and leaves some out. The repertoire holds 380,000 or so clones, with 75% to 90% as singletons. The CDR3 loop spans 15 amino acids. The V gene end was trimmed by 2 bases and the J gene end by 6 bases; junction bases not matched to a gene: 1. Germline V gene sequence: CDR1 MNHNS, CDR2 SASEGT. Specified treatment: 19 received Ad26.COV2.S at low or high dose, single or two shots; about 5 received placebo; per-sample allocation not given. Repertoires come from day 63 after the first vaccine or placebo injection. This clone occurred once.

The sample in question was peripheral blood, obtained in a trial of Ad26.COV2.S vaccine versus placebo. This receptor was identified in a person between 18 and 65 years old who received the Ad26.COV2.S COVID-19 vaccine or a placebo. The chain is built from TRBV6-1 and TRBJ2-1; 13 nucleotides match TRBD2. Here the CDR3 reads CASSERTSGSNEQFF. Here the CDR3 DNA reads TGTGCCAGCAGTGAAAGGACTAGCGGGAGCAATGAGCAGTTCTTC.